The 19 T cell receptor beta chains below come from one sample, sequenced in a study of post-analysis software for immune sequencing data. Study-level points and caveats: The five TRBV segments detected at higher frequency in patients than in controls included TRBV5-6, TRBV5-1 and TRBV20-1.

Their specific antigens are unknown. Incorporated into the TCR beta cDNA libraries were unique molecular identifiers, which served to reduce PCR and sequencing biases. TCRdb ran MiXCR on the PCR reads and lists one entry per CDR3 protein. Here the sample spans over 700,000 distinct CDR3 sequences, roughly 27% being singletons. Sequenced sample: blood. The receptors come from a girl between 5 and 17 years old with multiple sclerosis.

On this clonotype: A much larger clone sits a single nucleotide away, making a read error possible. The chain's CDR3 is CGGSGQGNYGYTF. The DNA of the CDR3 is TGCGGCGGGAGCGGACAGGGGAACTATGGCTACACCTTC. The chain uses TRBV29-1 and TRBJ1-2; 9 bases fit TRBD1. Germline V gives CDR1 SQVTM, CDR2 ANQGSEA. The CDR3 is 13 residues long.

The rearrangement links TRBV20-1 to TRBJ2-7; 7 positions agree with TRBD2. From germline, CDR1 is DFQATT and CDR2 SNEGSKA (reference sequence). This CDR3 spans 14 amino acids. V trimming: 3 bases; J trimming: 2 bases; junction bases outside the gene matches: 7. The CDR3 DNA follows: TGCAGTGCTAGCCTAGCGGCCGAACCCTACGAGCAGTACTTC. This encodes CSASLAAEPYEQYF.

This chain links TRBV6-4 with TRBJ2-5; 8 bases align to TRBD1. V was pared by 7 bases and J by 5 bases, with 21 bases of the junction left unmatched. CDR1 is MRHNA and CDR2 is SNTAGT in the germline V gene. CDR3 size: 18 residues. CDR3 DNA: TGTGCCAGCAACCCCGAGGGTACTAGAGGACAGGGCCTGGAGACCCAGTACTTC. Protein: CASNPEGTRGQGLETQYF.

CDR3 protein: CASSFPKEGPKNIQYF. Written as DNA, the CDR3 is TGTGCCAGCAGCTTTCCGAAGGAGGGACCCAAAAACATTCAGTACTTC. The chain is built from TRBV7-2 and TRBJ2-4; possibly TRBD2 for D (6 bases). The ends were cut back, 3 bases at V and 2 bases at J, with 14 bases in the middle. The CDR3 sequence is 16 residues long. Germline CDR1 and CDR2: SGHTA and FQGNSA.

This chain joins TRBV12-3 or TRBV12-4 and TRBJ1-4; tentatively, D is TRBD1 (6 bases). The length of the CDR3 is 11 residues. Trimming took off 7 bases at V and 12 bases at J, with 12 bases between the two ends. This CDR3 is CASTNRVELFF. CDR3 sequence (DNA): TGTGCCAGCACCAACAGGGTGGAACTGTTTTTT.

This clonotype came up a few times. The DNA of the CDR3 is TGTGCCAGCAGCTTAGAGTACGGTCCCACGATCCAGTATTTT. Protein: CASSLEYGPTIQYF. The rearrangement joins TRBV7-9 to TRBJ2-3; D is unresolved. Germline CDR1 SEHNR, CDR2 FQNEAQ (reference sequence). Deletions cut 1 base from V and 12 bases from J, with 17 bases between. This CDR3 contains 14 residues.

This chain connects TRBV6-5 to TRBJ2-7, with 7 nucleotides matching TRBD2. The assigned J gene may be wrong: the sequence end matches TRBJ2-5 better. This CDR3 region has 13 residues. The V gene's germline CDR1 is MNHEY and CDR2 SVGAGI. CDR3 sequence: CASRGLVRETQYF. The CDR3 DNA is TGTGCCAGCAGAGGACTAGTTAGGGAGACCCAGTACTTC.

The J gene is TRBJ2-1, the V gene TRBV28, with a weak D call TRBD2 (6 bases). The CDR3 runs 17 residues. The V end lost 4 bases, the J end lost 6 bases, and 22 bases lay between the germline ends. The germline V gene encodes CDR1 MDHEN and CDR2 SYDVKM. The CDR3 loop reads CASSYLWDSQTGNEQFF. The DNA for the CDR3 is TGTGCCAGCAGTTACCTTTGGGACTCCCAAACTGGCAATGAGCAGTTCTTC.

The V call is TRBV7-9, the J call TRBJ2-1; TRBD1 matches at 9 bases. This CDR3 region has 16 residues. The trim removed 3 bases at V and 8 bases at J, leaving 11 bases unmatched. Germline V CDR1 and CDR2: SEHNR, FQNEAQ (reference sequence). CDR3 loop: CASSFIRDRVFDEQFF. In DNA form, the CDR3 reads TGTGCCAGCAGCTTTATCCGGGACAGGGTCTTCGATGAGCAGTTCTTC. Together with reference TRBV7-9 and TRBJ2-1, the CDR3 gives the full variable domain: DTGVSQNPRHKITKRGQNVTFRCDPISEHNRLYWYRQTLGQGPEFLTYFQNEAQLEKSRLLSDRFSAERPKGSFSTLEIQRTEQGDSAMYLCASSFIRDRVFDEQFFGPGTRLTVL.

Comment on this clonotype: A much larger clonotype is one base distant, so this may be a read error. The chain joins TRBV7-2 to TRBJ2-3; 11 bases fit TRBD2. CDR3 size: 15 residues. Germline V lookup: CDR1 SGHTA, CDR2 FQGNSA. The CDR3 loop is CAGSLGLAGGDTQYF. The CDR3 coding sequence is TGTGCCGGCAGCTTAGGGCTAGCGGGAGGTGATACGCAGTATTTT.

The chain joins TRBV7-9 to TRBJ1-1; D may be TRBD1 (5 bases). V dropped 5 bases and J dropped 3 bases, with 16 bases sitting between them. The CDR3 spans 15 residues. The germline CDR1 and CDR2 sequences are SEHNR and FQNEAQ (reference sequence). The CDR3 DNA is TGTGCCAGCAGCCCTAAAAATCGGGACTACACTGAAGCTTTCTTT. Translation: CASSPKNRDYTEAFF.

This clonotype turned up a few times. V usage is TRBV10-1 and J usage is TRBJ2-7, with 9 nucleotides matching TRBD1. V dropped 3 bases and J dropped 2; count of bases not matched to a gene: 14. This CDR3 comprises 18 residues. Germline V gene lookup returns CDR1 WNHNN and CDR2 SYGVQD (reference sequence). The CDR3 here is CASSEGLRDRERTYEQYF. Here the CDR3 DNA reads TGCGCCAGCAGTGAAGGCCTCCGGGACAGGGAGAGAACCTACGAGCAGTACTTC.

This sequence joins TRBV9 and TRBJ2-7; D remains unclear. This CDR3 is 15 amino acids long. Germline CDR1 is SGDLS and CDR2 is YYNGEE. The V and J ends lost 0 bases and 0 bases respectively, with 10 bases between them. The CDR3 protein is CASSVGGVASYEQYF. CDR3 in DNA: TGTGCCAGCAGCGTAGGCGGCGTCGCCTCCTACGAGCAGTACTTC. Full variable domain (outside the CDR3, taken from reference TRBV9 and TRBJ2-7): DSGVTQTPKHLITATGQRVTLRCSPRSGDLSVYWYQQSLDQGLQFLIQYYNGEERAKGNILERFSAQQFPDLHSELNLSSLELGDSALYFCASSVGGVASYEQYFGPGTRLTVT.

The chain carries TRBV19 and TRBJ2-1; D possibly matches TRBD1 or TRBD2 (7 bases each). The germline CDR1 and CDR2 sequences are LNHDA and SQIVND (reference sequence). Trimming cost V 5 bases and J 6 bases, with 14 bases left between them. The length of the CDR3 is 14 residues. CDR3 bases: TGTGCCAGTAGTCGTTCAGGGGGGGTCAATGAGCAGTTCTTC. Residues: CASSRSGGVNEQFF.

This clonotype was found a few times. The chain carries TRBV15 and TRBJ2-1, with TRBD2 matching 10 bases. The CDR3 covers 18 residues. Trimming cost V 0 bases and J 2 bases; bases outside gene matches: 7. The germline V gene has CDR1 LNHNV and CDR2 YYDKDF (reference sequence). As DNA, the CDR3 is TGTGCCACCAGCAGAGACCCGCCCGGGACTAGCGCCTACAATGAGCAGTTCTTC. This translates into CATSRDPPGTSAYNEQFF.

This chain uses TRBV27 with TRBJ2-1; D unresolved. The length of the CDR3 is 14 residues. CDR1 and CDR2 from the germline V gene are MNHEY and SMNVEV (reference sequence). The germline V and J ends were trimmed by 4 bases and 7 bases, with 14 bases remaining between them. CDR3 sequence: CASSYSGLGNEQFF. In nucleotides, the CDR3 is TGTGCCAGCAGTTACTCGGGCCTAGGGAATGAGCAGTTCTTC.

This chain links TRBV20-1 with TRBJ2-5; D unclear. The CDR3 extends over 14 amino acids. From germline, CDR1 is DFQATT and CDR2 SNEGSKA (reference sequence). V lost 3 bases and J 1 base, leaving 12 bases between the germline ends. CDR3 amino acids: CSASFGQIQETQYF. The CDR3 bases are TGCAGTGCTAGTTTCGGGCAGATCCAAGAGACCCAGTACTTC.

The chain has TRBV5-1 and TRBJ2-7; 7 bases align to TRBD1. Per the germline V gene, CDR1 is SGHRS and CDR2 is YFSETQ. The CDR3 contains 14 residues. Trimming removed 5 bases from V and 4 bases from J; junction bases left unmatched: 9. CDR3 in amino acids: CASRGPGQLYEQYF. CDR3 in DNA: TGCGCCAGCAGGGGTCCGGGACAGCTTTACGAGCAGTACTTC.

V and J are TRBV28 and TRBJ2-3, with D perhaps TRBD2 (6 bases). V lost 5 bases and J lost 4, with 31 bases in between. Germline loops: CDR1 MDHEN, CDR2 SYDVKM. The CDR3 totals 20 residues. CDR3 loop: CASSRRLTSKGRGMADTQYF. In nucleotides, the CDR3 is TGTGCCAGCAGTCGTAGATTAACCTCGAAGGGCCGGGGGATGGCAGATACGCAGTATTTT.